A selection of T cell receptor beta chains follows, all from one sample in a study of graft-versus-host responses after intestinal transplantation. Data came from immunoSEQ multiplex PCR; TCRdb stores just in-frame clones and leaves some out. The sample contains around 15,000 clones, about 80% of which appear only once. Sequencing used ileum tissue, obtained 104 days after intestinal transplant. Receptor source: a human patient who received an intestinal transplant, so some T cells may come from the graft donor. The CDR3 runs from the conserved cysteine through the conserved F or W. D genes are given only for firm matches. Clone size, where shown, is once, few, many, or a class for clones that have expanded.

clone size,V gene,J gene,D gene,CDR3 protein,CDR3 DNA
NA,TRBV6-6,TRBJ1-1,NA,CASSYFGNTEAFF,TGTGCCAGCAGTTACTTTGGGAACACTGAAGCTTTCTTT
NA,TRBV9,TRBJ1-3,NA,CASSVGVAGNTIYF,TGTGCCAGCAGCGTTGGTGTCGCTGGAAACACCATATATTTT
NA,TRBV7-4,TRBJ1-1,TRBD1,CASSHGQGPTEAFF,TGTGCCAGCAGCCACGGACAGGGGCCCACTGAAGCTTTCTTT
NA,TRBV28,TRBJ2-7,TRBD2,CASSPWTIFITGGPYEQYF,TGTGCCAGCAGCCCTTGGACCATATTCATAACGGGAGGGCCCTACGAGCAGTACTTC
few,TRBV7-9,TRBJ2-1,TRBD2,CASSLGASGRRLDEQFF,TGTGCCAGCAGCTTAGGAGCTAGCGGGAGGAGGTTGGATGAGCAGTTCTTC
NA,TRBV28,TRBJ2-1,NA,CASTTLGVLTPMFF,TGTGCCAGCACCACTCTAGGGGTTTTGACCCCAATGTTCTTC
NA,TRBV4-1,TRBJ1-4,TRBD1,CASSQGQGAGNEKLFF,TGCGCCAGCAGCCAGGGACAGGGGGCCGGGAATGAAAAACTGTTTTTT
NA,TRBV18,TRBJ2-1,TRBD1,CASSPQGCRGLDNEQFF,TGTGCCAGCTCACCCCAAGGTTGCAGGGGGCTCGACAATGAGCAGTTCTTC
NA,TRBV7-2,TRBJ2-7,NA,CASSLVVWVPSYEQYF,TGTGCCAGCAGCTTAGTAGTATGGGTACCCTCCTACGAGCAGTACTTC
NA,TRBV14,TRBJ2-1,TRBD2,CASSQDLGTSGSDNEQFF,TGTGCCAGCAGCCAAGATCTAGGGACTAGCGGGAGTGACAATGAGCAGTTCTTC
NA,TRBV5-1,TRBJ2-3,NA,CASSHSHTQYF,TGCGCCAGCAGCCACAGTCATACGCAGTATTTT
NA,TRBV14,TRBJ2-5,NA,CASSQAGAVETQYF,TGTGCCAGCAGCCAAGCGGGGGCAGTAGAGACCCAGTACTTC
NA,TRBV7-7,TRBJ2-7,TRBD2,CASSPGLAGVSAAKEQYF,TGTGCTAGCAGCCCCGGACTAGCGGGAGTCTCCGCAGCTAAGGAGCAGTACTTC
NA,TRBV6-5,TRBJ2-7,NA,CASSYRQTSYEQYF,TGTGCCAGCAGTTACAGGCAGACTTCCTACGAGCAGTACTTC
NA,TRBV6-5,TRBJ2-7,NA,CASSSPLSYEQYF,TGTGCCAGCAGCTCCCCTCTGTCCTACGAGCAGTACTTC
NA,TRBV11-2,TRBJ1-1,TRBD1,CASRSGTGGEAFF,TGTGCCAGCAGATCCGGGACAGGGGGCGAAGCTTTCTTT
NA,TRBV10-1,TRBJ1-2,NA,CASSFMERSRKIYGYTF,TGCGCCAGCAGTTTCATGGAAAGATCGCGAAAGATCTATGGCTACACCTTC
NA,TRBV7-7,TRBJ2-5,NA,CASSPRLDLQETQYF,TGTGCTAGCAGCCCACGTTTAGACCTGCAAGAGACCCAGTACTTC
NA,TRBV6-4,TRBJ2-3,NA,CASSDSWDNTDTQYF,TGTGCCAGCAGTGACTCGTGGGACAACACAGATACGCAGTATTTT
NA,TRBV27,TRBJ2-7,TRBD2,CASSFTLTGTSAFYEQYF,TGTGCCAGCAGTTTTACGCTGACCGGGACTAGCGCCTTCTACGAGCAGTACTTC
NA,TRBV4-2,TRBJ2-7,NA,CASSQDWGGEQYF,TGTGCCAGCAGCCAAGATTGGGGTGGCGAGCAGTACTTC
NA,TRBV7-3,TRBJ2-3,TRBD2,CASSEREGVTDTQYF,TGTGCCAGCAGTGAAAGGGAGGGAGTGACAGATACGCAGTATTTT
once,TRBV11-2,TRBJ2-1,NA,CASSLAFSHGVYNEQFF,TGTGCCAGCAGCTTAGCATTCTCTCACGGGGTTTACAATGAGCAGTTCTTC
NA,TRBV11-3,TRBJ2-7,TRBD1,CASSSDNRGRQTYEQYF,TGTGCCAGCAGCTCCGACAACAGGGGGCGTCAGACCTACGAGCAGTACTTC
NA,TRBV19,TRBJ1-2,NA,CASSIHGAGYTF,TGTGCCAGTAGTATACATGGAGCTGGCTACACCTTC
medium-sized,TRBV29-1,TRBJ1-1,NA,CSVEVGAEAFF,TGCAGCGTTGAAGTCGGGGCTGAAGCTTTCTTT
few,TRBV7-6,TRBJ2-1,NA,CASSLRRAYNEQFF,TGTGCCAGCAGCTTAAGAAGAGCCTACAATGAGCAGTTCTTC
NA,TRBV30,TRBJ1-5,NA,CAWPPARGGRPQHF,TGTGCCTGGCCCCCGGCCAGGGGAGGCAGGCCCCAGCATTTT
NA,TRBV6-6,TRBJ1-5,NA,CASSYSATEGNQPQHF,TGTGCCAGCAGTTACTCTGCGACAGAGGGCAATCAGCCCCAGCATTTT
few,TRBV6-4,TRBJ1-1,NA,CASSFPTSGMNTEAFF,TGTGCCAGCAGTTTCCCCACGTCAGGGATGAACACTGAAGCTTTCTTT
NA,TRBV19,TRBJ2-7,TRBD1,CASSAGTGVVDEQYF,TGTGCCAGTAGTGCGGGGACAGGAGTGGTAGACGAGCAGTACTTC
NA,TRBV11-1,TRBJ1-1,NA,CASSISVLEAFF,TGTGCCAGCAGCATCTCTGTACTCGAAGCTTTCTTT
NA,TRBV11-1,TRBJ2-1,NA,CASSLGGEQFF,TGTGCCAGCAGCTTAGGAGGGGAGCAGTTCTTC
NA,TRBV6-6,TRBJ1-2,NA,CASSYRGSGGYTF,TGTGCCAGCAGTTACAGGGGCTCAGGTGGCTACACCTTC
once,TRBV6-4,TRBJ2-3,TRBD2,CASSDSAGGPGDTQYF,TGTGCCAGCAGTGACTCGGCGGGAGGGCCGGGAGATACGCAGTATTTT
NA,TRBV19,TRBJ2-7,NA,CASSTPKGSRGEQYF,TGTGCCAGTAGTACTCCCAAGGGGTCGAGGGGCGAGCAGTACTTC
NA,TRBV7-4,TRBJ1-1,TRBD1,CASSSSANPGQGRAEAFF,TGTGCCAGCAGTTCTTCCGCGAACCCGGGACAGGGGAGAGCTGAAGCTTTCTTT
NA,TRBV27,TRBJ2-1,TRBD2,CASSSSGIGPYNEQFF,TGTGCCAGCAGTTCTAGCGGGATAGGCCCCTACAATGAGCAGTTCTTC
NA,TRBV7-4,TRBJ1-1,NA,CASSLSQTNTEAFF,TGTGCCAGCAGCTTAAGTCAGACGAACACTGAAGCTTTCTTT
NA,TRBV7-2,TRBJ2-7,NA,CASSLWGPHYEQYF,TGTGCCAGCAGCTTGTGGGGGCCCCACTACGAGCAGTACTTC
NA,TRBV19,TRBJ2-7,TRBD1,CASSTPRQGYEQYF,TGTGCCAGTAGTACACCCCGACAGGGATACGAGCAGTACTTC
NA,TRBV2,TRBJ1-5,NA,CASSDSRIQDRRNQPQHF,TGTGCCAGCAGTGATTCCCGAATCCAGGACAGAAGGAATCAGCCCCAGCATTTT
NA,TRBV2,TRBJ2-5,NA,CASRGDGETQYF,TGTGCCAGCAGGGGGGACGGAGAGACCCAGTACTTC
NA,TRBV4-1,TRBJ2-1,TRBD2,CASSQERRTSVPWNEQFF,TGCGCCAGCAGCCAAGAAAGGAGGACTAGCGTGCCCTGGAATGAGCAGTTCTTC
NA,TRBV5-6,TRBJ2-7,TRBD2,CASSALGTSTFESSYEQYF,TGTGCCAGCAGCGCGCTTGGGACTAGCACATTTGAGAGCTCCTACGAGCAGTACTTC
once,TRBV7-4,TRBJ2-2,TRBD1,CASRSSGTGFGTGELFF,TGTGCCAGCAGATCATCCGGGACAGGGTTCGGCACCGGGGAGCTGTTTTTT
NA,TRBV28,TRBJ1-2,TRBD1,CASSLGIPPTGQGFNYGYTF,TGTGCCAGCAGTTTGGGTATTCCCCCCACTGGACAGGGATTTAACTATGGCTACACCTTC
NA,TRBV14,TRBJ2-1,NA,CASSPTSYNEQFF,TGTGCCAGCAGCCCTACGAGTTACAATGAGCAGTTCTTC
NA,TRBV21-1,TRBJ2-1,NA,CASSQRTSGCCEQFF,TGTGCCAGCAGCCAAAGGACTAGCGGGTGTTGCGAGCAGTTCTTC
NA,TRBV7-2,TRBJ2-1,TRBD2,CASSLPGRARNEQFF,TGTGCCAGCAGCTTACCCGGGAGGGCAAGAAATGAGCAGTTCTTC
NA,TRBV9,TRBJ2-3,NA,CASSANTDTQYF,TGTGCCAGCAGCGCTAACACAGATACGCAGTATTTT
NA,TRBV6-6,TRBJ1-5,TRBD1,CASSSTGTADQPQHF,TGTGCCAGCAGTTCAACCGGGACAGCCGATCAGCCCCAGCATTTT
NA,TRBV27,TRBJ2-6,TRBD1,CASSYDRGGANVLTF,TGTGCCAGCAGCTACGACAGGGGTGGGGCCAACGTCCTGACTTTC
NA,TRBV5-4,TRBJ2-3,NA,CASSLVGRDGADTQYF,TGTGCCAGCAGCTTGGTCGGAAGGGATGGCGCAGATACGCAGTATTTT
NA,TRBV2,TRBJ2-7,NA,CASSEVYEQYF,TGTGCCAGCAGTGAAGTATACGAGCAGTACTTC
medium-sized,TRBV6-5,TRBJ1-2,NA,CASSWSQAYGYTF,TGTGCCAGCAGTTGGTCACAGGCCTATGGCTACACCTTC